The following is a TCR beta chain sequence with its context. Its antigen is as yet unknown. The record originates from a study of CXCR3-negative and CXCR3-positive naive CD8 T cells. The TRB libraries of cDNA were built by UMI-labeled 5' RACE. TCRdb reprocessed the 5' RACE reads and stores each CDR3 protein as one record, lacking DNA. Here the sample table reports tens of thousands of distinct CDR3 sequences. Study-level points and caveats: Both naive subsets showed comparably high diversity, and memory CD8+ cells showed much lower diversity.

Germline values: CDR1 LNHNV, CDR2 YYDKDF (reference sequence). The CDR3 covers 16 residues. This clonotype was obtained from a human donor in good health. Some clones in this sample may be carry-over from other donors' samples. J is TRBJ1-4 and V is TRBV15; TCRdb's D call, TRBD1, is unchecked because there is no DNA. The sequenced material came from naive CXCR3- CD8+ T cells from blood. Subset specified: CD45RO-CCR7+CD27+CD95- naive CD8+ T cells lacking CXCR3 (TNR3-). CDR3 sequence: CATSARQGVTNEKLFF.